Each of the 7 T cell receptor beta chains below was sequenced from the same sample in a study of immune cell composition in non-small cell lung cancer (dated by TCRdb to 2016 to 2017). Library creation used the immunoSEQ multiplex PCR assay. TCRdb took over this immuneACCESS table, retaining in-frame rearrangements with V and J assigned. Such tables are incomplete; in checked studies, under half of the missing clones stem from an unresolved V gene, and the remainder is unexplained. The sample data list fewer than 15,000 clones, and under 75% of these were observed just once. About 7.5% of the sample is taken by the ten largest. Sequencing used lung tumor tissue. Source of these receptors: a human donor with non-small cell lung cancer.

The V and J genes are TRBV18 and TRBJ1-5; maybe TRBD1 (5 bases). This CDR3 region has 12 residues. CDR1 and CDR2 (germline): KGHSH, LQKENI. The V end lost 5 bases, the J end lost 7 bases, and 9 bases lay between the germline ends. CDR3 residues: CASSTGGQPQHF. The CDR3, as DNA: TGTGCCAGCTCAACGGGGGGACAGCCCCAGCATTTT.

This clone was observed a handful of times. The chain uses TRBV4-1 and TRBJ1-2; 7 nucleotides agree with TRBD1. There are 13 residues in the CDR3. Germline CDR1 is MGHRA and CDR2 is YSYEKL. J lost 6 bases, V lost 4 bases, and 5 bases had no gene match. The CDR3: CASSLVQGNGYTF. Here the CDR3 DNA reads TGCGCCAGCAGCCTTGTACAGGGGAATGGCTACACCTTC.

This clone was found a few times. The V call is TRBV15, the J call TRBJ1-2; a weak D match, TRBD1 (6 bases). This CDR3 comprises 16 residues. Germline CDR1 reads LNHNV; CDR2 reads YYDKDF (reference sequence). Trimming cost V 3 bases and J 4 bases, with 18 bases left between them. CDR3 sequence reads: CATSSINTDRRYGYTF. The CDR3 region has the DNA TGTGCCACCAGCAGCATAAACACTGACAGGCGCTATGGCTACACCTTC.

This chain links TRBV10-3 with TRBJ1-1; 10 positions agree with TRBD1. The trim removed 6 bases at V and 1 base at J, leaving 11 bases unmatched. The germline gives CDR1 ENHRY, CDR2 SYGVKD. The CDR3 spans 17 residues. CDR3 sequence (DNA): TGTGCCATCAGCCCGGGACAGGGGAGAGGTGGGAACACTGAAGCTTTCTTT. It specifies CAISPGQGRGGNTEAFF.

This sequence joins TRBV10-3 and TRBJ1-2, with D perhaps TRBD1 (6 bases). Germline lookup yields CDR1 ENHRY and CDR2 SYGVKD. This CDR3 contains 15 residues. Deletions cut 7 bases from V and 3 bases from J, with 18 bases between. The CDR3 nucleotides are TGTGCCATCAAAGGGACAACTGGGGCGGACTATGGCTACACCTTC. It encodes CAIKGTTGADYGYTF.

This chain joins TRBV10-3 and TRBJ1-1; D not certain. The CDR3 consists of 14 residues. Germline loops: CDR1 ENHRY, CDR2 SYGVKD. Trimming removed 2 bases at V and 1 base at J, with 8 bases between. CDR3 sequence: CAISEEGTNTEAFF. The DNA of the CDR3 is TGTGCCATCAGTGAGGAGGGCACGAACACTGAAGCTTTCTTT.

J is TRBJ1-2 and V is TRBV5-6; 7 bases align to TRBD1. The CDR3 has 18 residues. CDR1 SGHDT and CDR2 YYEEEE come from the germline V gene. V lost 4 bases to trimming and J lost 8 bases; unmatched junction nucleotides: 23. CDR3: CASSIFSGTARVPGGYTF. As DNA, the CDR3 is TGTGCCAGCAGCATTTTTTCCGGGACAGCCCGAGTACCGGGAGGCTACACCTTC.